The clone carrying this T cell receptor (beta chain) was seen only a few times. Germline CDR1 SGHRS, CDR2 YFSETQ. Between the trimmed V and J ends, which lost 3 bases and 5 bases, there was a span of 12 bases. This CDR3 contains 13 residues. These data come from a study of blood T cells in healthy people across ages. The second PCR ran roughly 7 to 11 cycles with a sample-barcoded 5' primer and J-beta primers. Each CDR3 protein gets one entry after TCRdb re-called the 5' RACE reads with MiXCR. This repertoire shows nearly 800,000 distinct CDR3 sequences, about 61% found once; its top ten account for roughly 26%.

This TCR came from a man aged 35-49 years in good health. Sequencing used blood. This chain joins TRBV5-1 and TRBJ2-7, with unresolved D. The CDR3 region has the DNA TGCGCCAGCAGCTGGTCAGCTTTGGACGAGCAGTACTTC. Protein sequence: CASSWSALDEQYF.